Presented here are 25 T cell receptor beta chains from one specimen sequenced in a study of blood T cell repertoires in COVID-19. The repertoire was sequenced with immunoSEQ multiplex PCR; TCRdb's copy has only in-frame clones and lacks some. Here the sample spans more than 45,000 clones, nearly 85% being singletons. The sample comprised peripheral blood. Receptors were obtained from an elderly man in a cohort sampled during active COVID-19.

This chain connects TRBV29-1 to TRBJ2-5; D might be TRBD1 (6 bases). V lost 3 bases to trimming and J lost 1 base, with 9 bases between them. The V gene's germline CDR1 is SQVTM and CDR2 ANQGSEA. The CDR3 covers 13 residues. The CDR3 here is CSVDGGPQETQYF. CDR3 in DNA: TGCAGCGTTGATGGGGGCCCCCAAGAGACCCAGTACTTC.

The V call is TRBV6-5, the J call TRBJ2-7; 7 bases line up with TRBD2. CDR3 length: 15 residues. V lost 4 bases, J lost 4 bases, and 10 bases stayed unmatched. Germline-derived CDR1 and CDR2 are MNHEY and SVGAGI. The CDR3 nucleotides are TGTGCCAGCAGTTGGTCGTTGGGGGGGGGATACGAGCAGTACTTC. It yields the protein CASSWSLGGGYEQYF.

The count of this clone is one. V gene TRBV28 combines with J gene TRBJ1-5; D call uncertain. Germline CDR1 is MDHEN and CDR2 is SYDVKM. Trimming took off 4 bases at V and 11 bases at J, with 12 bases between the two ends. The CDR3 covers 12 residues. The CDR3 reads CASSSGESTQHF. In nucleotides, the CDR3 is TGTGCCAGCAGTTCCGGGGAATCCACCCAGCATTTT.

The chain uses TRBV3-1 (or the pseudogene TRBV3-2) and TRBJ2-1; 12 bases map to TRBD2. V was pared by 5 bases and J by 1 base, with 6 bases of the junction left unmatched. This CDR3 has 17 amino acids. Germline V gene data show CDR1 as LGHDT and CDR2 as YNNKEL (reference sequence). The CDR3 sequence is CASSRLAGGPSYNEQFF. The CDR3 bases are TGTGCCAGCAGCAGGCTAGCGGGAGGGCCGTCCTACAATGAGCAGTTCTTC.

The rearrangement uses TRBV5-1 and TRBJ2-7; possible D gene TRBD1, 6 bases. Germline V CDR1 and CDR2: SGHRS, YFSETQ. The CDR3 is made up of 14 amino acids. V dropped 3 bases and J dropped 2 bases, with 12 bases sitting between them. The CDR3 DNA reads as TGCGCCAGCAGCTCTGTCACAGGGACCTACGAGCAGTACTTC. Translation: CASSSVTGTYEQYF.

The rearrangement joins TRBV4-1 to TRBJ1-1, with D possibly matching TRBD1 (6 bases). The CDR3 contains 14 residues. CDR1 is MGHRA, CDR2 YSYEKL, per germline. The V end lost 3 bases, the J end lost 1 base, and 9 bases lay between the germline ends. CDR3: CASSQWTANTEAFF. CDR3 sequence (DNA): TGCGCCAGCAGCCAGTGGACAGCGAACACTGAAGCTTTCTTT.

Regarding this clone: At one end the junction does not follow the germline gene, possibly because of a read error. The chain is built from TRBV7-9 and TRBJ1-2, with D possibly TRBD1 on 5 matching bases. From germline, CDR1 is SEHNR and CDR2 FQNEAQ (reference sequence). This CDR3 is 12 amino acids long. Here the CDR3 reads CASSRGVGAFPF. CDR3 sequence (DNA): TGTGCCAGCAGCCGGGGGGTAGGGGCCTTCCCCTTC.

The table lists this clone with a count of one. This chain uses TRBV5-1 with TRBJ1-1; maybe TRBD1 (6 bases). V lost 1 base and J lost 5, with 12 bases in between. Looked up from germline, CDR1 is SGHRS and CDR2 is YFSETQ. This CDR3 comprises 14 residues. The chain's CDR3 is CASSLRTEGTEAFF. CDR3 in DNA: TGCGCCAGCAGCTTGCGGACAGAGGGTACTGAAGCTTTCTTT. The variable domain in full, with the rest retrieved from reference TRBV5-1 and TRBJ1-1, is KAGVTQTPRYLIKTRGQQVTLSCSPISGHRSVSWYQQTPGQGLQFLFEYFSETQRNKGNFPGRFSGRQFSNSRSEMNVSTLELGDSALYLCASSLRTEGTEAFFGQGTRLTVV.

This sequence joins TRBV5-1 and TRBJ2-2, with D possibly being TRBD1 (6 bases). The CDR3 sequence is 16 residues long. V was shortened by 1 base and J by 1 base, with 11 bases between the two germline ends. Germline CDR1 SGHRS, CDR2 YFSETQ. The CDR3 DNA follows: TGCGCCAGCAGCTTGTTCAGGGGTGAGAACACCGGGGAGCTGTTTTTT. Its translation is CASSLFRGENTGELFF.

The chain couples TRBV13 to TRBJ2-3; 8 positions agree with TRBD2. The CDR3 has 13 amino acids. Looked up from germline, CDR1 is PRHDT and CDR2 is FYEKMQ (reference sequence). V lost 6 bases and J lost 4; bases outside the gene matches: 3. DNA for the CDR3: TGTGCCAGCAGTACGGGGGGGTCAGATACGCAGTATTTT. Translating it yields CASSTGGSDTQYF.

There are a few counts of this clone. This chain's CDR3 is CAWARGGYRYTF. The DNA of the CDR3 is TGTGCCTGGGCTAGGGGAGGGTACCGCTACACCTTC. V usage is TRBV30 and J usage is TRBJ1-2; tentative D call: TRBD1 (5 bases). The CDR3 has 12 residues. With 5 bases removed from V and 9 bases from J, the gap between germline ends came to 16 bases. CDR1 GTSNPN and CDR2 SVGIG come from the germline V gene (reference sequence).

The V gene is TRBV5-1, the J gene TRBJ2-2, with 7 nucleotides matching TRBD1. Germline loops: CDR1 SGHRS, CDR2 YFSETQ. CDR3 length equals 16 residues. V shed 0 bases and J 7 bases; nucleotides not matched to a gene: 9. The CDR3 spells CASSLAADRVHGELFF. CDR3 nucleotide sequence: TGCGCCAGCAGCTTGGCGGCTGACAGGGTCCACGGGGAGCTGTTTTTT.

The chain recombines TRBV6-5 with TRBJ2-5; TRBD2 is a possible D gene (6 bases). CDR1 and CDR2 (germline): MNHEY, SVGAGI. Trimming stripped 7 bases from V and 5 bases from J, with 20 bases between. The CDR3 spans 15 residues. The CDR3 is CASTPPSVLQETQYF. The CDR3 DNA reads TGTGCCAGCACCCCGCCTAGCGTACTTCAGGAGACCCAGTACTTC.

In DNA form, the CDR3 reads TGTGCCAGCAGCCTTGGACAGGTTGGAGAGCTGTTTTTT. The encoded protein is CASSLGQVGELFF. This chain connects TRBV2 to TRBJ2-2; 7 bases match TRBD1. This CDR3 contains 13 residues. With V trimmed by 6 bases and J by 11 bases, 9 bases remained unmatched. Germline V lookup: CDR1 SNHLY, CDR2 FYNNEI.

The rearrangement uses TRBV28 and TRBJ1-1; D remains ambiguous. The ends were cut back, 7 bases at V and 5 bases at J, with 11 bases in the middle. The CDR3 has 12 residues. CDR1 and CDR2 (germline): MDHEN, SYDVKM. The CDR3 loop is CASKEFMTEAFF. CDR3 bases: TGTGCCAGCAAGGAGTTCATGACTGAAGCTTTCTTT.

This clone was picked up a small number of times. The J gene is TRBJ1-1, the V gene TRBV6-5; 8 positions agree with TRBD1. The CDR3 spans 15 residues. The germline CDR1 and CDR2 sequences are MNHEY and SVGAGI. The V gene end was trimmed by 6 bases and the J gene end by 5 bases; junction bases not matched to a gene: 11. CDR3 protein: CASSPDRGVGTEAFF. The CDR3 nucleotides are TGTGCCAGCAGCCCAGACAGGGGTGTAGGTACTGAAGCTTTCTTT.

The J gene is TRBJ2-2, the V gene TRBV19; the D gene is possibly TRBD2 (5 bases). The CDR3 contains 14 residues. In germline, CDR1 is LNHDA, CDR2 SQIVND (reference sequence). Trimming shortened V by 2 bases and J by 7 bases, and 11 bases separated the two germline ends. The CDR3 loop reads CASSIRSGNGELFF. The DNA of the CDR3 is TGTGCCAGTAGTATACGTTCGGGAAACGGGGAGCTGTTTTTT.

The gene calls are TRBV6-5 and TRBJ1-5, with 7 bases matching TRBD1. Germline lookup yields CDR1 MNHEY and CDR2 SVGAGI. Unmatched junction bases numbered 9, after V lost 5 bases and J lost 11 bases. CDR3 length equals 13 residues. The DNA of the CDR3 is TGTGCCAGCAGTATAGACAGGGCAATGGCCCAGCATTTT. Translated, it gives CASSIDRAMAQHF.

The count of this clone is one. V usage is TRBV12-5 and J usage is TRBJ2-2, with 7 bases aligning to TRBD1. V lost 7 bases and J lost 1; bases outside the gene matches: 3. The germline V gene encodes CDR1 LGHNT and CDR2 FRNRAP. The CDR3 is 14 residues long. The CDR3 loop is CASANRGNTGELFF. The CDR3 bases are TGTGCTAGTGCCAACAGGGGGAACACCGGGGAGCTGTTTTTT.

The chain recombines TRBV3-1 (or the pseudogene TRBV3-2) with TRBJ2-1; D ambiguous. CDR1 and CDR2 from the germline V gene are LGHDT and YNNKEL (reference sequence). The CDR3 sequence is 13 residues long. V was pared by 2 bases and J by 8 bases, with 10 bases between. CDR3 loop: CASSQRTRDEQFF. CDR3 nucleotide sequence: TGTGCCAGCAGCCAACGTACGAGAGATGAGCAGTTCTTC.

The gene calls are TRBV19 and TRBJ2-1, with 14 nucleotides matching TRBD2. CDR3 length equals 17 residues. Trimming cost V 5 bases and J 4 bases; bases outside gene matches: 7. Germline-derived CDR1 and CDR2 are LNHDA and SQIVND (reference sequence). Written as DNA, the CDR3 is TGTGCCAGTAGTCCCTCGGGACTAGCGGGGGAGTACAATGAGCAGTTCTTC. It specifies CASSPSGLAGEYNEQFF.

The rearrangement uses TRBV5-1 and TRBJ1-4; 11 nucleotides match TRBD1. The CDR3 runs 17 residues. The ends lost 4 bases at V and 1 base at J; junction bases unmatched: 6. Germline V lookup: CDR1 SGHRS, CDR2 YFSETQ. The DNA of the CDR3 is TGCGCCAGCAGCCTTGGGACAGGGGGGCGAACTAATGAAAAACTGTTTTTT. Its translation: CASSLGTGGRTNEKLFF.

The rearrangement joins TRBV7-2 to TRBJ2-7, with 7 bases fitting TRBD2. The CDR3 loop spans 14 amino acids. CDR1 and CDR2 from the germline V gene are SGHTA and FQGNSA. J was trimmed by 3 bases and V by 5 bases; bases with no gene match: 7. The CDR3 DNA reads TGTGCCAGCAGCCCGCGGGGGACTTTCTACGAGCAGTACTTC. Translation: CASSPRGTFYEQYF.

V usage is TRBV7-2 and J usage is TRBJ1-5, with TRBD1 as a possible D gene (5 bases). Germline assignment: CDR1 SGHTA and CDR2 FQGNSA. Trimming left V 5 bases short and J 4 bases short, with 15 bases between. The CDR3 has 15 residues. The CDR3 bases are TGTGCCAGCAGCCCAATGACAGCAGGGAATCAGCCCCAGCATTTT. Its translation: CASSPMTAGNQPQHF.

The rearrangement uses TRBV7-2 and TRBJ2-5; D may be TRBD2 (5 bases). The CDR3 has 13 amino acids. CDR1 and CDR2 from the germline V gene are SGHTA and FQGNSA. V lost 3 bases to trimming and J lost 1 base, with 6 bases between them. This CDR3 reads CASSFRGQETQYF. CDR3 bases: TGTGCCAGCAGCTTCCGGGGCCAAGAGACCCAGTACTTC. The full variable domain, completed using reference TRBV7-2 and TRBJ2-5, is GAGVSQSPSNKVTEKGKDVELRCDPISGHTALYWYRQSLGQGLEFLIYFQGNSAPDKSGLPSDRFSAERTGGSVSTLTIQRTQQEDSAVYLCASSFRGQETQYFGPGTRLLVL.